The clone carrying this TCR beta chain was observed a handful of times. What it recognizes is unknown. This sample stems from a study of post-analysis software for immune sequencing data. Study-wide results and limits: The F measure placed samples prepared in the same batch into strongly shared clusters. A handful of TRBV segments, including TRBV5-6, TRBV5-1 and TRBV20-1, were more frequent in patients than controls. Normalized Chao1 diversity in multiple sclerosis patients fell significantly below that of controls.

Unique molecular identifiers were carried by the TCR beta cDNA libraries. Once roughly 0.9 to 11 million T cells were used, hundreds of thousands of cDNA molecules resulted. TCRdb called the PCR reads again in MiXCR, with one record for every CDR3 protein. Of almost 700,000 distinct CDR3 sequences listed, 55% to 60% were seen once; the top ten hold approximately 10%. The CDR3 loop spans 13 amino acids. V shed 5 bases and J 8 bases; nucleotides not matched to a gene: 6. Sequenced material: blood. The source of this sequence is a girl aged 2-10 years with multiple sclerosis. This chain connects TRBV12-3 or TRBV12-4 to TRBJ1-2; 9 bases fit TRBD1. CDR3 DNA sequence: TGTGCCAGCAGTCTAGGACAGGGGTTGGGCTACACCTTC. Encoded protein: CASSLGQGLGYTF.